This T cell receptor (beta chain) appears in the sequencing data of a study of shared clonotypes between healthy human individuals. Per the germline V gene, CDR1 is SGHKS and CDR2 is YYEKEE (reference sequence). The CDR3 is 17 amino acids. Trimming shortened V by 4 bases and J by 0 bases, and 20 bases separated the two germline ends. Repertoires were generated with immunoSEQ multiplex PCR, while TCRdb's copy carries only in-frame clones and drops some. The sample records 550,000 to 750,000 clones, approximately 90% being singletons. Only CD45RO-negative cells positively selected for CCR7 counted as naive CD8 cells, so terminally differentiated effector memory CD45RA+ cells were excluded.

This receptor was taken from a man aged 30-40 years in good health. Sequencing input: naive CD8+ T cells sorted from blood. The chain recombines TRBV5-5 with TRBJ2-7; D could derive from TRBD1 or TRBD2 (6 bases each). CDR3 sequence reads: CASSLGGWTETSYEQYF. CDR3 sequence (DNA): TGTGCCAGCAGCCTAGGGGGGTGGACAGAGACCTCCTACGAGCAGTACTTC.